This T cell receptor (beta chain) emerged from a study of cytomegalovirus exposure and HLA in healthy donors. Study-wide background: The approximately 670 first-cohort repertoires shared a platform with the 130 or so validation repertoires, as reported in a later analysis. Whole-study findings and limits: Using the classifier, cytomegalovirus status was reportedly diagnosed with high specificity and sensitivity. The investigators catalogued some 160 TCR beta chains as cytomegalovirus-associated.

Here immunoSEQ multiplex PCR was the method, and the copy in TCRdb shows in-frame clones only, minus some. The sample consists of 200,000 to 300,000 clones, less than 95% of them appearing once. Turning to this clone: Its antigen remains unknown.

The CDR3 is 14 amino acids. Germline V gene data show CDR1 as MNHNS and CDR2 as SASEGT. V lost 1 base to trimming and J lost 4 bases, with 10 bases between them. The donors were members of the validation cohort comprising roughly 130 subjects, separate from the roughly 690-subject first cohort. The TCR sequence derives from a woman aged 25 to 45 in good health and CMV-seronegative. Sequences were obtained from PBMCs. The rearrangement links TRBV6-1 to TRBJ1-1, with a weak D call TRBD1 (6 bases). The CDR3 nucleotides read TGTGCCAGCAGTGAAGGCAGGGGTTTCACTGAAGCTTTCTTT. Residues: CASSEGRGFTEAFF.